One and the same sample provided the 32 T cell receptor beta chains below, sequenced in a study of response to subunit inactivated influenza vaccine. TCRdb fed the RT-PCR reads into MiXCR, producing one record per CDR3 protein. The table lists approximately 490,000 distinct CDR3 sequences, approximately 6.9% of them singletons. Sample: PBMCs from blood, taken less than 30 months after vaccination. All receptors come from a man in his fifties or sixties who received an inactivated influenza vaccine.

This clonotype was counted at least ten times. The chain links TRBV20-1 to TRBJ2-7; 10 bases are shared with TRBD1. This CDR3 is built from 13 residues. From germline, CDR1 is DFQATT and CDR2 SNEGSKA (reference sequence). V dropped 6 bases and J dropped 3; count of bases not matched to a gene: 5. Here the CDR3 DNA reads TGCAGTGCCCCCCGGACAGGGGGCTACGAGCAGTACTTC. Translating it yields CSAPRTGGYEQYF.

Ten or more counts support this clonotype. The rearrangement joins TRBV12-3 or TRBV12-4 to TRBJ2-1; no firm D call. V was trimmed by 3 bases and J by 5 bases, leaving 5 bases between them. This CDR3 has 12 residues. This CDR3 reads CASSFGDNEQFF. In DNA, the CDR3 is TGTGCCAGCAGTTTTGGCGACAATGAGCAGTTCTTC.

This clonotype turned up a few times. The V and J genes are TRBV3-1 and TRBJ1-1; TRBD1 agrees at 10 bases. V lost 6 bases to trimming and J lost 4 bases; unmatched junction nucleotides: 5. Per the germline V gene, CDR1 is LGHDT and CDR2 is YNNKEL (reference sequence). The CDR3 is made up of 14 amino acids. The CDR3 protein is CASSAGTGVTEAFF. The DNA for the CDR3 is TGTGCCAGCAGTGCCGGGACAGGGGTCACTGAAGCTTTCTTT.

This clonotype occurred a few times. This chain links TRBV9 with TRBJ2-5; 7 nucleotides align to TRBD2. CDR1 SGDLS and CDR2 YYNGEE come from the germline V gene. V lost 2 bases and J lost 5; bases outside the gene matches: 9. This CDR3 is 15 amino acids long. The CDR3 sequence: CASSVGTTIRETQYF. CDR3 coding DNA: TGTGCCAGCAGCGTCGGGACTACCATACGGGAGACCCAGTACTTC.

This clonotype was picked up many times. The chain couples TRBV29-1 to TRBJ1-5, with D maybe TRBD1 (6 bases). Germline CDR1 and CDR2: SQVTM and ANQGSEA. The V end was cut by 7 bases, the J end by 4 bases, with 14 bases between. The CDR3 has 13 residues. The DNA for the CDR3 is TGCAGCGCCGCGGGGGCCATAAATCAGCCCCAGCATTTT. This translates into CSAAGAINQPQHF.

This rearrangement joins TRBV29-1 to TRBJ2-1, with D tentatively TRBD1 (5 bases). The CDR3 runs to 11 residues. Per germline, CDR1 SQVTM and CDR2 ANQGSEA. V lost 6 bases, J lost 13 bases, and 16 bases lay in between. CDR3 sequence: CSVDRQKTQFF. CDR3 in DNA: TGCAGCGTCGATAGACAGAAAACTCAGTTCTTC.

In this sample, this clonotype turned up many times. The rearrangement links TRBV15 to TRBJ1-2; D is perhaps TRBD1 (5 bases). The CDR3 has 16 amino acids. Germline V gives CDR1 LNHNV, CDR2 YYDKDF (reference sequence). The ends were cut back, 0 bases at V and 2 bases at J, with 13 bases in the middle. The CDR3 coding sequence is TGTGCCACCAGCAGAGATAGGGGCAGTTCCAACTATGGCTACACCTTC. Protein: CATSRDRGSSNYGYTF. Drawing the rest from reference TRBV15 and TRBJ1-2, the complete variable domain is DAMVIQNPRYQVTQFGKPVTLSCSQTLNHNVMYWYQQKSSQAPKLLFHYYDKDFNNEADTPDNFQSRRPNTSFCFLDIRSPGLGDTAMYLCATSRDRGSSNYGYTFGSGTRLTVV.

The chain is built from TRBV7-8 and TRBJ1-1, with a possible D match to TRBD1 (5 bases). The CDR3 has 14 amino acids. V dropped 3 bases and J dropped 4 bases, with 12 bases sitting between them. Germline V gene data show CDR1 as SGHVS and CDR2 as FQNEAQ. CDR3 sequence: CASSLAREFTEAFF. Here the CDR3 DNA reads TGTGCCAGCAGCTTGGCCAGGGAATTCACTGAAGCTTTCTTT.

The chain recombines TRBV5-1 with TRBJ2-6; 12 nucleotides align to TRBD2. Germline loops: CDR1 SGHRS, CDR2 YFSETQ. The CDR3 extends over 19 amino acids. J lost 0 bases, V lost 0 bases, and 4 bases had no gene match. CDR3 loop: CASSLGTSGTSSGANVLTF. The CDR3 DNA reads as TGCGCCAGCAGCTTGGGGACTAGCGGGACGAGCTCTGGGGCCAACGTCCTGACTTTC. Supplemented by reference TRBV5-1 and TRBJ2-6, the full variable domain reads KAGVTQTPRYLIKTRGQQVTLSCSPISGHRSVSWYQQTPGQGLQFLFEYFSETQRNKGNFPGRFSGRQFSNSRSEMNVSTLELGDSALYLCASSLGTSGTSSGANVLTFGAGSRLTVL.

The chain links TRBV3-1 to TRBJ2-1; 7 bases map to TRBD1. The CDR3 loop spans 13 amino acids. V lost 4 bases to trimming and J lost 6 bases; unmatched junction nucleotides: 3. Looked up from germline, CDR1 is LGHDT and CDR2 is YNNKEL (reference sequence). CDR3 nucleotide sequence: TGTGCCAGCAGCCCGAGACAGGGCAATGAGCAGTTCTTC. Residues: CASSPRQGNEQFF.

This clonotype was detected once. The chain is built from TRBV5-6 and TRBJ2-3; D possibly corresponds to TRBD2 (6 bases). This CDR3 has 17 residues. V lost 7 bases to trimming and J lost 2 bases, with 23 bases between them. Germline V lookup: CDR1 SGHDT, CDR2 YYEEEE. The CDR3 reads CASGSVLTGASTDTQYF. CDR3 in DNA: TGTGCCAGCGGCTCCGTTCTTACGGGAGCCTCCACAGATACGCAGTATTTT.

This clonotype has more than one count but fewer than ten. The chain employs TRBV29-1 and TRBJ1-6; D is unresolved. Germline CDR1 SQVTM, CDR2 ANQGSEA. This CDR3 contains 13 residues. V gave up 7 bases and J gave up 4 bases, with 11 bases separating them. CDR3 bases: TGCAGCGCACAGACATTTTATAATTCACCCCTCCACTTT. This sequence encodes CSAQTFYNSPLHF.

This clonotype was counted between two and nine times. V and J are TRBV18 and TRBJ2-7; D unclear. The CDR3 has 16 residues. V shed 0 bases and J shed 0 bases, with 12 bases lying between them. CDR1 is KGHSH, CDR2 LQKENI, per germline. DNA of the CDR3: TGTGCCAGCTCACCACCGGCCGGGTGGAGCTCCTACGAGCAGTACTTC. It translates to CASSPPAGWSSYEQYF.

This clonotype was recorded a few times. This chain joins TRBV25-1 and TRBJ2-3; D is ambiguous. The ends were cut back, 1 base at V and 5 bases at J, with 4 bases in the middle. Germline assignment: CDR1 MGHDK and CDR2 SYGVNS. The CDR3 contains 12 residues. The CDR3 nucleotides read TGTGCCAGCAGTGAATGGGGAGATACGCAGTATTTT. This translates into CASSEWGDTQYF.

V usage is TRBV20-1 and J usage is TRBJ2-5; D possibly uses TRBD1 or TRBD2 (5 bases each). The CDR3 is made up of 15 amino acids. Germline assignment: CDR1 DFQATT and CDR2 SNEGSKA (reference sequence). V dropped 3 bases and J dropped 5 bases, with 19 bases sitting between them. The CDR3: CSARVPGPPSETQYF. CDR3 bases: TGCAGTGCTAGGGTGCCGGGACCCCCGAGCGAGACCCAGTACTTC.

This clonotype has more than one count but fewer than ten. The CDR3 loop reads CASSLAGTGDQPQHF. The CDR3 region has the DNA TGTGCCAGCAGTCTCGCCGGGACGGGAGATCAGCCCCAGCATTTT. The chain uses TRBV6-2 or TRBV6-3 and TRBJ1-5; D might be TRBD1 (5 bases). Germline V gene data show CDR1 as MNHEY and CDR2 as SVGEGT. Trimming left V 5 bases short and J 5 bases short, with 16 bases between. This CDR3 spans 15 amino acids.

V is TRBV30 and J is TRBJ2-7; a possible D gene is TRBD1 (6 bases). From germline, CDR1 is GTSNPN and CDR2 SVGIG (reference sequence). This CDR3 has 10 amino acids. V lost 2 bases and J 9 bases, leaving 8 bases between the germline ends. CDR3 protein: CAWSTDRQYF. As DNA, the CDR3 is TGTGCCTGGAGTACGGACAGGCAGTACTTC.

The sample holds many counts of this clonotype. The chain employs TRBV11-2 and TRBJ2-1; 12 positions agree with TRBD2. Germline assignment: CDR1 SGHAT and CDR2 FQNNGV. J was trimmed by 10 bases and V by 7 bases; bases with no gene match: 8. The CDR3 has 14 amino acids. The CDR3 DNA reads as TGTGCCAGCACTACTAGCGGGGGGTGGCAGGAGCAGTTCTTC. The encoded protein is CASTTSGGWQEQFF.

This clonotype was recorded many times. The rearrangement links TRBV5-1 to TRBJ2-7, with 8 nucleotides matching TRBD2. There are 14 residues in the CDR3. V dropped 6 bases and J dropped 7; count of bases not matched to a gene: 12. Germline V gene lookup returns CDR1 SGHRS and CDR2 YFSETQ. The CDR3 is CASNSGSVVKEQYF. The CDR3 DNA is TGCGCCAGCAACAGCGGGAGCGTAGTTAAAGAGCAGTACTTC.

This clonotype has a count of ten or more. The rearrangement uses TRBV29-1 and TRBJ1-1; D uncertain. Germline assignment: CDR1 SQVTM and CDR2 ANQGSEA. Trimming removed 5 bases at V and 2 bases at J, with 12 bases between. This CDR3 contains 13 residues. The CDR3 region is CSVRRDPNTEAFF. The CDR3 coding sequence is TGCAGCGTTCGCCGGGATCCTAACACTGAAGCTTTCTTT.

The genes are TRBV5-1 and TRBJ1-1; unclear D gene. Between the trimmed V and J ends, which lost 0 bases and 1 base, there was a span of 16 bases. The CDR3 totals 17 residues. CDR1 and CDR2 from the germline V gene are SGHRS and YFSETQ. CDR3 region: CASSLEGEILENTEAFF. The CDR3 region has the DNA TGCGCCAGCAGCTTGGAAGGAGAAATCTTGGAGAACACTGAAGCTTTCTTT.

This clonotype was observed a few times. The chain employs TRBV3-1 and TRBJ2-7, with a weak D call TRBD1 (6 bases). Between the trimmed V and J ends, which lost 3 bases and 2 bases, there was a span of 14 bases. Germline V gene sequence: CDR1 LGHDT, CDR2 YNNKEL (reference sequence). There are 15 residues in the CDR3. The CDR3 sequence is CASSQMSGAPYEQYF. CDR3 nucleotide sequence: TGTGCCAGCAGCCAGATGTCAGGGGCGCCCTACGAGCAGTACTTC.

The chain uses TRBV29-1 and TRBJ2-3; 7 bases match TRBD1. The CDR3 is 12 amino acids. Germline V gene lookup returns CDR1 SQVTM and CDR2 ANQGSEA. V dropped 4 bases and J dropped 4; count of bases not matched to a gene: 2. The CDR3 bases are TGCAGCGTTGTAGGGACAGCAGATACGCAGTATTTT. Its protein is CSVVGTADTQYF.

This clonotype turned up a few times. V gene TRBV27 combines with J gene TRBJ1-6; D is possibly TRBD1 (5 bases). The CDR3 consists of 14 residues. V was pared by 3 bases and J by 6 bases, with 9 bases between. The germline V gene encodes CDR1 MNHEY and CDR2 SMNVEV (reference sequence). The CDR3 spells CASSFGQVNSPLHF. Here the CDR3 DNA reads TGTGCCAGCAGTTTCGGACAAGTTAATTCACCCCTCCACTTT.

Ten or more counts support this clonotype. The V gene is TRBV29-1, the J gene TRBJ2-5, with D perhaps TRBD2 (6 bases). The CDR3 consists of 13 residues. Trimming took 5 bases from V and 5 from J, leaving 15 bases between them. Germline V gene data show CDR1 as SQVTM and CDR2 as ANQGSEA. Written as DNA, the CDR3 is TGCAGCGTTCGTGGGCAGGGAGGCGAGACCCAGTACTTC. Translated: CSVRGQGGETQYF.

This clonotype was counted a few times. Germline and junction disagree at one end, which may indicate a read error. The chain employs TRBV19 and TRBJ2-2; 7 bases match TRBD2. There are 16 residues in the CDR3. Per the germline V gene, CDR1 is LNHDA and CDR2 is SQIVND (reference sequence). CDR3 DNA: TGTGCCAGTAGTCTAGAGGTTAGCGGGTTCACCGGGGAGCTGTTTTTT. It codes for CASSLEVSGFTGELFF.

This clonotype was seen a few times. The V call is TRBV9, the J call TRBJ1-6; no reliable D call. Germline loops: CDR1 SGDLS, CDR2 YYNGEE. There are 14 residues in the CDR3. Trimming shortened V by 6 bases and J by 6 bases, and 13 bases separated the two germline ends. The CDR3 here is CASTPESGNSPLHF. CDR3 nucleotides: TGTGCCAGCACCCCCGAGTCGGGTAATTCACCCCTCCACTTT.

This clonotype has a count of ten or more. V and J are TRBV5-1 and TRBJ1-5, with a weak D call TRBD1 (5 bases). Germline loops: CDR1 SGHRS, CDR2 YFSETQ. V dropped 0 bases and J dropped 5 bases, with 6 bases sitting between them. The CDR3 consists of 13 residues. The DNA for the CDR3 is TGCGCCAGCAGCTTGGTAGGGGATCAGCCCCAGCATTTT. This sequence encodes CASSLVGDQPQHF.

This clonotype was counted between two and nine times. The V call is TRBV19, the J call TRBJ1-1; D call uncertain. The V end was cut by 3 bases, the J end by 3 bases, with 8 bases between. The CDR3 runs to 13 residues. From germline, CDR1 is LNHDA and CDR2 SQIVND (reference sequence). The CDR3 nucleotides are TGTGCCAGTAGTATTTCGGGGTACACTGAAGCTTTCTTT. Translation: CASSISGYTEAFF.

This clonotype was seen repeatedly, ten times or more. V and J are TRBV20-1 and TRBJ1-5; weak D call: TRBD1 (6 bases). Trimming removed 5 bases at V and 1 base at J, with 12 bases between. The CDR3 extends over 14 amino acids. Per the germline V gene, CDR1 is DFQATT and CDR2 is SNEGSKA (reference sequence). The CDR3 loop is CSAVSGGSNQPQHF. DNA for the CDR3: TGCAGTGCTGTCTCCGGGGGCAGCAATCAGCCCCAGCATTTT.

This clonotype was detected many times. The CDR3 coding sequence is TGCAGCGTTGAAGATCTGGGCATCAGTCCCACCTTC. Its translation: CSVEDLGISPTF. This chain links TRBV29-1 with TRBJ1-2, with D uncertain. The V gene's germline CDR1 is SQVTM and CDR2 ANQGSEA. V was cut by 0 bases and J by 13 bases, with 15 bases left in between. There are 12 residues in the CDR3. Based on the CDR3 plus reference TRBV29-1 and TRBJ1-2, the full variable domain is SAVISQKPSRDICQRGTSLTIQCQVDSQVTMMFWYRQQPGQSLTLIATANQGSEATYESGFVIDKFPISRPNLTFSTLTVSNMSPEDSSIYLCSVEDLGISPTFGSGTRLTVV.

The chain is built from TRBV6-2 or TRBV6-3 and TRBJ2-1; D possibly corresponds to TRBD1 (6 bases). The CDR3 has 15 amino acids. Trimming left V 6 bases short and J 0 bases short, with 12 bases between. The V gene's germline CDR1 is MNHEY and CDR2 SVGEGT. CDR3 nucleotides: TGTGCCAGCAGCCAACAGGGTCGCTCCTACAATGAGCAGTTCTTC. Its translation: CASSQQGRSYNEQFF.